This T cell receptor beta chain comes out of a study of T cell repertoires in cytomegalovirus infection. Background on the study: Indications of both CMV infection and matching HLA type were provided by public TCR beta signatures. Study-level results: Predominance within the ex vivo response was attributable to HLA-C-restricted CMV-specific TCR beta clonotypes. Cumulated frequencies of public TCR beta families served to identify carriers of CMV plus the relevant HLA.

Each CDR3 protein gets one entry after TCRdb re-called the reads with MiXCR. Among about 900,000 distinct CDR3 sequences, around a third were seen once, and the ten largest hold about 14%. This clonotype occurred once. The target antigen is unknown. Germline V gene data show CDR1 as DFQATT and CDR2 as SNEGSKA (reference sequence). CDR3 length: 15 amino acids. V shed 0 bases and J 6 bases; nucleotides not matched to a gene: 10. The material sequenced was cultured CD8+ T cells from PBMCs, taken from culture after CMV antigen stimulation. This receptor was obtained from a human donor in good health (CMV status not recorded). Some clones in this sample may be carry-over from other donors' samples. The chain is built from TRBV20-1 and TRBJ2-7, with 8 bases fitting TRBD1. The CDR3 reads CSARDYDQGAFEQYF. CDR3 in DNA: TGCAGTGCTAGAGATTACGACCAGGGGGCCTTCGAGCAGTACTTC.